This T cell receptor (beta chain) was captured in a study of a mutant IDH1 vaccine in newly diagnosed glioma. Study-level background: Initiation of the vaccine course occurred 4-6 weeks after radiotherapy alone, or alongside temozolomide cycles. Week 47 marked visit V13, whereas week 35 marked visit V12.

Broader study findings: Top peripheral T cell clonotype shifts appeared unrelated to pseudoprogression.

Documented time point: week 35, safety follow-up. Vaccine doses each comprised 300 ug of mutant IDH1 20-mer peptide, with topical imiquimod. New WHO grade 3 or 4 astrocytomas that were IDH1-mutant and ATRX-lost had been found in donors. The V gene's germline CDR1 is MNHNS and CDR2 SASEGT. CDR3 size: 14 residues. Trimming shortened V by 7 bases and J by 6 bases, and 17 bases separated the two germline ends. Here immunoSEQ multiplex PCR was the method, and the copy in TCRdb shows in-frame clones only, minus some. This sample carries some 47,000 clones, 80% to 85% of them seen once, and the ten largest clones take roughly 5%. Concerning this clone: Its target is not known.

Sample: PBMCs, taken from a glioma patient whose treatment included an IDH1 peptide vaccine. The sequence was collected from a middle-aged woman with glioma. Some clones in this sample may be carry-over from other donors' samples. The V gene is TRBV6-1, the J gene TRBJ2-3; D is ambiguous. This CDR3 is CASILGMVGDTQYF. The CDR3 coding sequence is TGTGCCAGCATCCTGGGGATGGTTGGGGATACGCAGTATTTT.